This T cell receptor beta chain was recovered during a study of response to subunit inactivated influenza vaccine (dated by TCRdb to the late 2010s). About the full investigation: To follow how T cells responded to a trivalent subunit inactivated influenza vaccine, the researchers relied on deep quantitative profiling of the T cell receptor repertoire.

The library was obtained by RT-PCR. Sequencer: Illumina HiSeq 2500. In-frame beta chains were kept once TCRdb had trimmed the public reads at Q25 with fastp and called clones with MiXCR. Under each unique CDR3 protein, matching rows form one entry showing the most common genes and DNA. For this sample there are over 750,000 distinct CDR3 sequences; over 20% appear just once. 10% of the sample lies in the top ten. A note on this clonotype: Its antigen is currently not known. Per-base qualities were not stored, and no clone one base away is much larger.

Study-level results and caveats: The authors suggested that each seasonal influenza vaccination may recruit only a limited number of new T cells.

At the junction V is shortened by 4 bases and J by 4 bases; bases outside the gene matches: 8. CDR1 and CDR2, per the germline V gene, are SGHRS and YFSETQ. Inclusive of the bounding cysteine and phenylalanine, the CDR3 is 14 residues long. Only the CDR3 DNA is retained, 42 bases long and in frame from the first base. The starting material was PBMCs from blood, obtained 4 to 6 days after vaccination. The TCR comes from a man in his fifties who received an inactivated influenza vaccine. Donor details come from another sample of the same person, matched by shared clones. The chain employs TRBV5-1 and TRBJ2-7, with 7 central nucleotides matching TRBD2. The CDR3 reads CASSLAGTTYEQYF. The nucleotide sequence is given as TGCGCCAGCAGCCTTGCAGGGACTACGTACGAGCAGTACTTC.